Listed below are T cell receptor beta chains from one sample, sequenced in a study of T-cell reconstitution after alpha-beta-depleted transplantation in children. TCRdb passed the PCR reads through MiXCR, listing each CDR3 protein once. In the table there are about 98,000 distinct CDR3 sequences, roughly 6% of which are singletons. The specimen comprised PBMCs, mostly from graft donor cells, sampled 60 days after TCRalphabeta/CD19-depleted stem cell transplant. These receptors came from a female patient aged 2-9 years who had a stem cell transplant for Fanconi anemia, so the T cells may come from the graft donor. Both conserved end residues are part of each CDR3. The D gene is left open where the match is weak. Clone size, where shown, is once, few, many, or a class for clones that have expanded.

J gene: TRBJ2-1; V gene: TRBV7-2; CDR3 length: 17; clone size: many; D gene: TRBD2; CDR3 protein: CASSLAELAGAGDEQFF; CDR3 DNA: TGTGCCAGCAGCTTAGCGGAGTTAGCGGGAGCCGGGGATGAGCAGTTCTTC
J gene: TRBJ2-4; V gene: TRBV2; CDR3 length: 12; clone size: few; D gene: .; CDR3 protein: CASRPDLNIQYF; CDR3 DNA: TGTGCCAGCAGGCCGGACCTAAACATTCAGTACTTC
J gene: TRBJ2-1; V gene: TRBV5-1; CDR3 length: 14; clone size: many; D gene: TRBD2; CDR3 protein: CASSLVLADNEQFF; CDR3 DNA: TGCGCCAGCAGCTTGGTTCTAGCGGACAATGAGCAGTTCTTC
J gene: TRBJ2-7; V gene: TRBV27; CDR3 length: 16; clone size: few; D gene: TRBD2; CDR3 protein: CASSLRGTSGSYEQYF; CDR3 DNA: TGTGCCAGCAGTTTACGAGGAACTAGCGGATCCTACGAGCAGTACTTC
J gene: TRBJ2-5; V gene: TRBV7-9; CDR3 length: 13; clone size: many; D gene: .; CDR3 protein: CASIPAGRGTQYF; CDR3 DNA: TGTGCCAGCATCCCGGCGGGTCGGGGGACCCAGTACTTC
J gene: TRBJ2-1; V gene: TRBV7-9; CDR3 length: 17; clone size: .; D gene: TRBD2; CDR3 protein: CASSADLLTSDYNEQFF; CDR3 DNA: TGTGCCAGCAGCGCCGACTTGCTGACTAGCGACTACAATGAGCAGTTCTTC
J gene: TRBJ1-5; V gene: TRBV5-1; CDR3 length: 15; clone size: few; D gene: .; CDR3 protein: CASSLGTYSNQPQHF; CDR3 DNA: TGCGCCAGCAGCTTGGGGACATATAGCAATCAGCCCCAGCATTTT
J gene: TRBJ1-4; V gene: TRBV6-5; CDR3 length: 17; clone size: many; D gene: .; CDR3 protein: CASSYYGSRAQNEKLFF; CDR3 DNA: TGTGCCAGCAGTTACTACGGCTCCAGGGCGCAGAATGAAAAACTGTTTTTT
J gene: TRBJ2-2; V gene: TRBV6-4; CDR3 length: 13; clone size: many; D gene: .; CDR3 protein: CASSERETGELFF; CDR3 DNA: TGTGCCAGCAGCGAGAGAGAGACCGGGGAGCTGTTTTTT
J gene: TRBJ2-3; V gene: TRBV5-6; CDR3 length: 15; clone size: many; D gene: TRBD2; CDR3 protein: CASSTGTSGAHTQYF; CDR3 DNA: TGTGCCAGCAGCACCGGGACTAGCGGGGCGCATACGCAGTATTTT
J gene: TRBJ2-7; V gene: TRBV28; CDR3 length: 15; clone size: .; D gene: .; CDR3 protein: CASSFETLSSYEQYF; CDR3 DNA: TGTGCCAGCAGTTTTGAGACACTGAGCTCCTACGAGCAGTACTTC
J gene: TRBJ2-7; V gene: TRBV29-1; CDR3 length: 10; clone size: many; D gene: .; CDR3 protein: CSVGADEQYF; CDR3 DNA: TGCAGCGTGGGGGCCGACGAGCAGTACTTC
J gene: TRBJ2-2; V gene: TRBV18; CDR3 length: 16; clone size: .; D gene: .; CDR3 protein: CASSQDMGANTGELFF; CDR3 DNA: TGTGCCAGCTCACAGGACATGGGCGCGAACACCGGGGAGCTGTTTTTT
J gene: TRBJ2-2; V gene: TRBV19; CDR3 length: 16; clone size: many; D gene: TRBD2; CDR3 protein: CASSIMTSGSIGELFF; CDR3 DNA: TGTGCCAGTAGTATTATGACTAGCGGGAGTATCGGGGAGCTGTTTTTT
J gene: TRBJ2-2; V gene: TRBV2; CDR3 length: 15; clone size: few; D gene: TRBD1; CDR3 protein: CASRDRERNTGELFF; CDR3 DNA: TGTGCCAGCAGAGACAGGGAGAGGAACACCGGGGAGCTGTTTTTT
J gene: TRBJ2-2; V gene: TRBV28; CDR3 length: 15; clone size: many; D gene: .; CDR3 protein: CASSLWTEFGGELFF; CDR3 DNA: TGTGCCAGCAGTTTATGGACGGAGTTTGGCGGGGAGCTGTTTTTT
J gene: TRBJ2-7; V gene: TRBV29-1; CDR3 length: 12; clone size: many; D gene: TRBD1; CDR3 protein: CSVEDRGYEQYF; CDR3 DNA: TGCAGCGTTGAAGACAGGGGGTACGAGCAGTACTTC
J gene: TRBJ1-5; V gene: TRBV12-3/TRBV12-4; CDR3 length: 13; clone size: few; D gene: TRBD1; CDR3 protein: CASSSRGRQPQHF; CDR3 DNA: TGTGCCAGCAGTTCAAGGGGGCGTCAGCCCCAGCATTTT
J gene: TRBJ2-7; V gene: TRBV19; CDR3 length: 16; clone size: few; D gene: TRBD1; CDR3 protein: CASSANKGAKSGEQYF; CDR3 DNA: TGTGCCAGTAGTGCTAATAAGGGGGCGAAAAGCGGCGAGCAGTACTTC
J gene: TRBJ2-3; V gene: TRBV5-1; CDR3 length: 18; clone size: many; D gene: TRBD1; CDR3 protein: CASSRTGMAGVSTDTQYF; CDR3 DNA: TGCGCCAGCAGCCGGACAGGGATGGCTGGAGTTAGCACAGATACGCAGTATTTT
J gene: TRBJ2-7; V gene: TRBV6-5; CDR3 length: 15; clone size: .; D gene: .; CDR3 protein: CASSYSQGRVYEQYF; CDR3 DNA: TGTGCCAGCAGTTACTCGCAGGGGAGGGTCTACGAGCAGTACTTC
J gene: TRBJ1-2; V gene: TRBV12-3/TRBV12-4; CDR3 length: 14; clone size: many; D gene: .; CDR3 protein: CASSLGGPLYGYTF; CDR3 DNA: TGTGCCAGCAGTTTAGGGGGACCGCTCTATGGCTACACCTTC
J gene: TRBJ2-1; V gene: TRBV29-1; CDR3 length: 13; clone size: many; D gene: .; CDR3 protein: CSVSGPPLDEQFF; CDR3 DNA: TGCAGCGTTTCGGGACCCCCTTTGGATGAGCAGTTCTTC
J gene: TRBJ2-5; V gene: TRBV20-1; CDR3 length: 11; clone size: many; D gene: .; CDR3 protein: CSPDHQETQYF; CDR3 DNA: TGCAGTCCCGACCACCAAGAGACCCAGTACTTC
J gene: TRBJ2-5; V gene: TRBV5-1; CDR3 length: 12; clone size: once; D gene: .; CDR3 protein: CASRPPMGTQCF; CDR3 DNA: TGCGCCAGCAGGCCCCCTATGGGGACCCAGTGCTTC
J gene: TRBJ2-5; V gene: TRBV28; CDR3 length: 14; clone size: .; D gene: .; CDR3 protein: CASSLRPLQETQYF; CDR3 DNA: TGTGCCAGCAGTTTAAGGCCCCTCCAAGAGACCCAGTACTTC
J gene: TRBJ2-3; V gene: TRBV28; CDR3 length: 15; clone size: .; D gene: .; CDR3 protein: CASTHGLYRWDTQYF; CDR3 DNA: TGTGCCAGCACCCACGGTCTCTACAGGTGGGATACGCAGTATTTT
J gene: TRBJ1-1; V gene: TRBV15; CDR3 length: 14; clone size: few; D gene: .; CDR3 protein: CATSRDGMGTEAFF; CDR3 DNA: TGTGCCACCAGCAGAGATGGGATGGGCACTGAAGCTTTCTTT
J gene: TRBJ2-3; V gene: TRBV4-2; CDR3 length: 18; clone size: many; D gene: .; CDR3 protein: CASSQDVVGVYRTDTQYF; CDR3 DNA: TGTGCCAGCAGCCAAGATGTGGTCGGGGTTTATCGCACAGATACGCAGTATTTT
J gene: TRBJ2-1; V gene: TRBV7-8; CDR3 length: 14; clone size: many; D gene: .; CDR3 protein: CASSSSLAANEQFF; CDR3 DNA: TGTGCCAGCAGCTCAAGCTTAGCGGCCAATGAGCAGTTCTTC
J gene: TRBJ1-1; V gene: TRBV28; CDR3 length: 12; clone size: many; D gene: .; CDR3 protein: CASSLDNTEAFF; CDR3 DNA: TGTGCCAGCAGTTTGGACAACACTGAAGCTTTCTTT
J gene: TRBJ2-3; V gene: TRBV6-1; CDR3 length: 13; clone size: many; D gene: .; CDR3 protein: CASSRTYTDTQYF; CDR3 DNA: TGTGCCAGCAGCCGGACGTACACAGATACGCAGTATTTT
J gene: TRBJ2-3; V gene: TRBV4-2; CDR3 length: 15; clone size: many; D gene: .; CDR3 protein: CASSQERANTDTQYF; CDR3 DNA: TGTGCCAGCAGCCAAGAAAGGGCCAACACAGATACGCAGTATTTT
J gene: TRBJ2-3; V gene: TRBV20-1; CDR3 length: 14; clone size: many; D gene: .; CDR3 protein: CSASVTTSTDTQYF; CDR3 DNA: TGCAGTGCTAGCGTAACGACTAGCACAGATACGCAGTATTTT
J gene: TRBJ2-2; V gene: TRBV29-1; CDR3 length: 14; clone size: few; D gene: .; CDR3 protein: CSVVRQGNTGELFF; CDR3 DNA: TGCAGCGTTGTTCGCCAGGGTAACACCGGGGAGCTGTTTTTT
J gene: TRBJ2-1; V gene: TRBV28; CDR3 length: 15; clone size: many; D gene: TRBD2; CDR3 protein: CASSYPGLAANEQFF; CDR3 DNA: TGTGCCAGCAGTTACCCGGGACTAGCGGCCAATGAGCAGTTCTTC
J gene: TRBJ2-1; V gene: TRBV28; CDR3 length: 11; clone size: .; D gene: TRBD1; CDR3 protein: CASLHGQGLFF; CDR3 DNA: TGTGCCAGCCTGCACGGACAGGGTCTGTTCTTC
J gene: TRBJ1-4; V gene: TRBV28; CDR3 length: 16; clone size: many; D gene: .; CDR3 protein: CASRHSTGLAHEKLFF; CDR3 DNA: TGTGCCAGCAGACACTCAACAGGGCTAGCGCATGAAAAACTGTTTTTT
J gene: TRBJ1-2; V gene: TRBV3-1; CDR3 length: 15; clone size: few; D gene: .; CDR3 protein: CASSWGPFANYGYTF; CDR3 DNA: TGTGCCAGCAGCTGGGGACCGTTTGCTAACTATGGCTACACCTTC
J gene: TRBJ2-2; V gene: TRBV28; CDR3 length: 15; clone size: few; D gene: TRBD1; CDR3 protein: CASSNRDSTTGELFF; CDR3 DNA: TGTGCCAGCAGCAATAGGGACAGTACCACCGGGGAGCTGTTTTTT
J gene: TRBJ2-1; V gene: TRBV7-2; CDR3 length: 16; clone size: many; D gene: .; CDR3 protein: CASSLALVTRYNEQFF; CDR3 DNA: TGTGCCAGCAGCTTAGCGCTCGTCACCCGGTACAATGAGCAGTTCTTC
J gene: TRBJ2-2; V gene: TRBV12-3/TRBV12-4; CDR3 length: 15; clone size: many; D gene: .; CDR3 protein: CASSFAGRVTGELFF; CDR3 DNA: TGTGCCAGCAGTTTTGCGGGGCGGGTCACCGGGGAGCTGTTTTTT
J gene: TRBJ2-1; V gene: TRBV7-3; CDR3 length: 12; clone size: many; D gene: .; CDR3 protein: CASSFTGREQFF; CDR3 DNA: TGTGCCAGCAGCTTTACAGGCAGGGAGCAGTTCTTC
J gene: TRBJ1-5; V gene: TRBV6-4; CDR3 length: 18; clone size: few; D gene: TRBD1; CDR3 protein: CASLYRVGTGVGNQPQHF; CDR3 DNA: TGTGCCAGCCTGTATAGAGTCGGGACAGGGGTCGGCAATCAGCCCCAGCATTTT
J gene: TRBJ1-5; V gene: TRBV12-3/TRBV12-4; CDR3 length: 16; clone size: few; D gene: TRBD1; CDR3 protein: CASSSRGAGGNQPQHF; CDR3 DNA: TGTGCCAGCAGTTCCAGGGGGGCGGGGGGCAATCAGCCCCAGCATTTT
J gene: TRBJ2-2; V gene: TRBV5-1; CDR3 length: 16; clone size: many; D gene: .; CDR3 protein: CASSLFGGVNTGELFF; CDR3 DNA: TGCGCCAGCAGCTTGTTTGGAGGGGTGAACACCGGGGAGCTGTTTTTT
J gene: TRBJ2-5; V gene: TRBV4-1; CDR3 length: 17; clone size: few; D gene: .; CDR3 protein: CASSQDRSSGRQETQYF; CDR3 DNA: TGCGCCAGCAGCCAAGATCGCTCCAGCGGGCGCCAAGAGACCCAGTACTTC
J gene: TRBJ1-4; V gene: TRBV6-5; CDR3 length: 16; clone size: many; D gene: .; CDR3 protein: CASSYSLRARNEKLFF; CDR3 DNA: TGTGCCAGCAGTTACTCGTTAAGGGCCCGTAATGAAAAACTGTTTTTT
J gene: TRBJ1-5; V gene: TRBV7-9; CDR3 length: 15; clone size: .; D gene: .; CDR3 protein: CASSLDNHSNQPQHF; CDR3 DNA: TGTGCCAGCAGCTTAGACAATCATAGCAATCAGCCCCAGCATTTT